These 6 T cell receptor beta chains originate from one sample sequenced in a study of blood T cell repertoires in COVID-19. Method: immunoSEQ multiplex PCR; TCRdb's copy keeps in-frame clones and lacks some. The table lists about 260,000 clones, roughly nine tenths of them singletons. Source material: peripheral blood. Receptor source: a woman aged 45-60 years who had recovered from COVID-19.

The V and J genes are TRBV30 and TRBJ2-2; D unclear. Germline CDR1 GTSNPN, CDR2 SVGIG (reference sequence). This CDR3 region has 14 residues. Trimming pared 8 bases from V and 5 bases from J, leaving 18 bases between. The CDR3 nucleotides are TGTGCCCAACGTTTCCAACCGAGTACCGGGGAGCTGTTTTTT. The encoded protein is CAQRFQPSTGELFF. Full variable domain (rest looked up from reference TRBV30 and TRBJ2-2): SQTIHQWPATLVQPVGSPLSLECTVEGTSNPNLYWYRQAAGRGLQLLFYSVGIGQISSEVPQNLSASRPQDRQFILSSKKLLLSDSGFYLCAQRFQPSTGELFFGEGSRLTVL.

The chain has TRBV7-2 and TRBJ2-7, with 7 nucleotides matching TRBD2. This CDR3 spans 14 amino acids. Germline V gene data show CDR1 as SGHTA and CDR2 as FQGNSA. The junction had 3 bases not matched to a gene; V was cut back by 3 bases and J by 1 base. CDR3 DNA sequence: TGTGCCAGCAGCTTCGGTAGCGGGTCCTACGAGCAGTACTTC. This codes for CASSFGSGSYEQYF.

The rearrangement uses TRBV6-5 and TRBJ1-1, with 8 bases fitting TRBD1. V dropped 7 bases and J dropped 0; count of bases not matched to a gene: 4. Germline assignment: CDR1 MNHEY and CDR2 SVGAGI. The CDR3 spans 14 residues. The CDR3 DNA reads as TGTGCCAGCACAAGGGACAGGATGAACACTGAAGCTTTCTTT. Residues: CASTRDRMNTEAFF.

This clone was found once. The chain links TRBV4-1 to TRBJ2-3; TRBD2 aligns across 12 bases. The J segment lost 3 bases and the V segment lost 2 bases, leaving 6 bases of the junction unmatched. Germline V lookup: CDR1 MGHRA, CDR2 YSYEKL. The CDR3 totals 17 residues. The CDR3 region has the DNA TGCGCCAGCAGCCAACTAGCGGGGGGGCCGAGTACAGATACGCAGTATTTT. It codes for CASSQLAGGPSTDTQYF.

This chain connects TRBV28 to TRBJ2-5, with 8 nucleotides matching TRBD2. This CDR3 has 13 residues. After removal of 5 bases from V and 4 bases from J, the junction contained 3 bases not matched to a gene. The V gene's germline CDR1 is MDHEN and CDR2 SYDVKM. DNA of the CDR3: TGTGCCAGCAGTGCGGGAGGCCCAGAGACCCAGTACTTC. Protein sequence: CASSAGGPETQYF.

The rearrangement joins TRBV9 to TRBJ2-7, with D maybe TRBD1 (5 bases). In germline, CDR1 is SGDLS, CDR2 YYNGEE. The CDR3 loop spans 14 amino acids. V lost 3 bases and J lost 5, with 15 bases in between. In nucleotides, the CDR3 is TGTGCCAGCAGCGATCTCAGGGCCCCCCACGAGCAGTACTTC. It encodes CASSDLRAPHEQYF. Based on the CDR3 plus reference TRBV9 and TRBJ2-7, the full variable domain is DSGVTQTPKHLITATGQRVTLRCSPRSGDLSVYWYQQSLDQGLQFLIQYYNGEERAKGNILERFSAQQFPDLHSELNLSSLELGDSALYFCASSDLRAPHEQYFGPGTRLTVT.